The 16 T cell receptor beta chains given below trace back to one sample, sequenced in a study of CD8 T cells in ankylosing spondylitis. Each CDR3 protein gets one entry after TCRdb re-called the 5' RACE reads with MiXCR. The data hold 150,000 to 200,000 distinct CDR3 sequences, with 25% to 35% observed a single time. The sample consisted of synovial fluid, either unsorted or a sorted T cell fraction (not recorded which). The receptors were sampled from a male donor with ankylosing spondylitis.

This chain connects TRBV3-1 to TRBJ2-2; either TRBD1 or TRBD2 may supply D (6 bases each). The V gene's germline CDR1 is LGHDT and CDR2 YNNKEL (reference sequence). There are 15 residues in the CDR3. Trimming pared 3 bases from V and 6 bases from J, leaving 14 bases between. The CDR3 sequence: CASSQEGGIAGELFF. CDR3 nucleotide sequence: TGTGCCAGCAGCCAGGAGGGGGGAATTGCCGGGGAGCTGTTTTTT.

This clonotype came up many times. The chain combines TRBV29-1 with TRBJ1-1; 9 bases match TRBD1. CDR1 and CDR2 from the germline V gene are SQVTM and ANQGSEA. V gave up 5 bases and J gave up 4 bases; unmatched junction bases: 8. The CDR3 runs to 14 residues. Written as DNA, the CDR3 is TGCAGCGTTAAAACAGGGGGCGGCCGCACTGAAGCTTTCTTT. Its protein product is CSVKTGGGRTEAFF.

In DNA form, the CDR3 reads TGTGCCAGCAGACATGACAGGGGGAGCACAGATACGCAGTATTTT. This codes for CASRHDRGSTDTQYF. V gene TRBV6-1 combines with J gene TRBJ2-3; the match to TRBD1 covers 9 bases. The CDR3 covers 15 residues. The V and J ends lost 6 bases and 0 bases, in that order; junction bases with no gene match: 4. CDR1 and CDR2 from the germline V gene are MNHNS and SASEGT.

V gene TRBV20-1 combines with J gene TRBJ2-5; 8 nucleotides agree with TRBD1. From germline, CDR1 is DFQATT and CDR2 SNEGSKA (reference sequence). Losses at the gene ends were 6 bases for V and 5 bases for J; bases not matched to a gene: 8. The CDR3 loop spans 13 amino acids. The CDR3 loop is CSAGQGGRETQYF. The CDR3 DNA reads as TGCAGTGCCGGACAGGGTGGGAGGGAGACCCAGTACTTC.

This sequence joins TRBV28 and TRBJ1-1; unclear D gene. In germline, CDR1 is MDHEN, CDR2 SYDVKM. CDR3 length: 13 amino acids. Trimming pared 6 bases from V and 5 bases from J, leaving 13 bases between. The CDR3 DNA is TGTGCCAGCAGCACGGGCCGGCAGACTGAAGCTTTCTTT. Protein product: CASSTGRQTEAFF. Supplemented by reference TRBV28 and TRBJ1-1, the full variable domain reads DVKVTQSSRYLVKRTGEKVFLECVQDMDHENMFWYRQDPGLGLRLIYFSYDVKMKEKGDIPEGYSVSREKKERFSLILESASTNQTSMYLCASSTGRQTEAFFGQGTRLTVV.

In this sample, this clonotype turned up a few times. The V gene is TRBV7-9, the J gene TRBJ2-5; the D is unclear. The germline V gene has CDR1 SEHNR and CDR2 FQNEAQ (reference sequence). This CDR3 spans 16 amino acids. Trimming shortened V by 5 bases and J by 4 bases, and 20 bases separated the two germline ends. In nucleotides, the CDR3 is TGTGCCAGCAGCCTAGGCCGCAACGATATACCAGAGACCCAGTACTTC. This gives the protein CASSLGRNDIPETQYF.

This clonotype came up a few times. This rearrangement joins TRBV7-8 to TRBJ1-1; no firm D call. V was cut by 1 base and J by 1 base, with 10 bases left in between. The CDR3 spans 15 residues. In germline, CDR1 is SGHVS, CDR2 FQNEAQ. The CDR3 is CASSLVQRANTEAFF. CDR3 nucleotides: TGTGCCAGCAGCTTAGTTCAGAGAGCGAACACTGAAGCTTTCTTT.

The rearrangement joins TRBV29-1 to TRBJ1-4; 7 positions match TRBD1. The V segment lost 7 bases and the J segment 7 bases; nucleotides outside the gene matches: 6. The CDR3 totals 12 residues. Per germline, CDR1 SQVTM and CDR2 ANQGSEA. This CDR3 is CSAGGQSEKLFF. The CDR3 coding sequence is TGCAGCGCCGGGGGACAGTCTGAAAAACTGTTTTTT.

The genes are TRBV5-1 and TRBJ2-3, with TRBD2 matching over 10 bases. J was trimmed by 7 bases and V by 0 bases; bases with no gene match: 11. The germline CDR1 and CDR2 sequences are SGHRS and YFSETQ. The CDR3 length is 17 residues. Written as DNA, the CDR3 is TGCGCCAGCAGCTTGGCCGTAGCGGGGGGAATGCGGAATACGCAGTATTTT. As protein: CASSLAVAGGMRNTQYF.

This clonotype came up once. V and J are TRBV2 and TRBJ2-7; D ambiguous. The CDR3 covers 11 residues. With 1 base removed from V and 4 bases from J, the gap between germline ends came to 2 bases. The germline CDR1 and CDR2 sequences are SNHLY and FYNNEI. The CDR3 loop is CASSEGYEQYF. The CDR3 DNA is TGTGCCAGCAGTGAAGGGTACGAGCAGTACTTC.

Only a few counts were recorded for this clonotype. The gene calls are TRBV6-1 and TRBJ2-2, with 8 positions matching TRBD2. The length of the CDR3 is 14 residues. The trim removed 8 bases at V and 4 bases at J, leaving 6 bases unmatched. Germline V gene lookup returns CDR1 MNHNS and CDR2 SASEGT. CDR3 in DNA: TGTGCCAGCCGGGAGGGGCGGGTCACCGGGGAGCTGTTTTTT. The encoded protein is CASREGRVTGELFF.

The rearrangement uses TRBV19 and TRBJ1-2; 7 bases fit TRBD1. Germline CDR1 reads LNHDA; CDR2 reads SQIVND (reference sequence). This CDR3 is 15 amino acids long. V lost 3 bases and J lost 3; bases outside the gene matches: 7. As DNA, the CDR3 is TGTGCCAGTAGTATTCACGGGACAGACTACTATGGCTACACCTTC. It specifies CASSIHGTDYYGYTF. Full variable domain (remainder filled in from reference TRBV19 and TRBJ1-2): DGGITQSPKYLFRKEGQNVTLSCEQNLNHDAMYWYRQDPGQGLRLIYYSQIVNDFQKGDIAEGYSVSREKKESFPLTVTSAQKNPTAFYLCASSIHGTDYYGYTFGSGTRLTVV.

The sample holds many counts of this clonotype. The genes are TRBV12-3 or TRBV12-4 and TRBJ1-5, with no clear D. This CDR3 comprises 12 residues. Deletions cut 10 bases from V and 3 bases from J, with 10 bases between. This CDR3 reads CATSFSNQPQHF. The CDR3 bases are TGTGCCACTTCCTTCTCCAATCAGCCCCAGCATTTT.

There are a few counts of this clonotype. The genes are TRBV20-1 and TRBJ1-1, with a possible D match to TRBD1 (5 bases). Germline V gene sequence: CDR1 DFQATT, CDR2 SNEGSKA (reference sequence). This CDR3 has 11 amino acids. The germline V and J ends were trimmed by 6 bases and 4 bases, with 9 bases remaining between them. The CDR3 nucleotides are TGCAGTGCCGGGGGTGTCACTGAAGCTTTCTTT. Its protein is CSAGGVTEAFF.

This clonotype appeared a few times. The rearrangement links TRBV20-1 to TRBJ2-7, with D possibly matching TRBD1 (6 bases). Germline lookup yields CDR1 DFQATT and CDR2 SNEGSKA (reference sequence). This CDR3 comprises 14 residues. The V gene lost 6 bases and the J gene lost 2 bases, with 17 bases spanning the gap. CDR3 nucleotides: TGCAGTGCCCGGGACAACCAAAGGACCTACGAGCAGTACTTC. Encoded protein: CSARDNQRTYEQYF.

This clonotype has ten or more counts. This chain uses TRBV6-5 with TRBJ1-2, with a possible D match to TRBD1 (5 bases). This CDR3 is 13 amino acids long. The germline V and J ends were trimmed by 2 bases and 1 base, with 5 bases remaining between them. Germline lookup yields CDR1 MNHEY and CDR2 SVGAGI. The CDR3 nucleotides read TGTGCCAGCAGTTACGGACATAACTATGGCTACACCTTC. Translation gives CASSYGHNYGYTF.